Below, 4 T cell receptor beta chains from the same sample are listed, as sequenced in a study of T cell changes during pregnancy in multiple sclerosis. This table comes from immunoSEQ multiplex PCR, and its TCRdb copy is limited to in-frame clones, with some not included. Of tens of thousands of clones in the sample, 94% were seen once. The sample in question was CD4+ T cells from peripheral blood mononuclear cells, obtained in the second trimester of pregnancy. The receptors were sampled from a female donor with multiple sclerosis, enrolled in a pregnancy study.

The chain combines TRBV7-2 with TRBJ1-2; 8 bases are a match to TRBD1. The germline V gene has CDR1 SGHTA and CDR2 FQGNSA. The CDR3 contains 15 residues. V shed 5 bases, J shed 3 bases, and the junction held 8 bases outside the gene matches. The CDR3: CASSQSLQGDYGYTF. In DNA, the CDR3 is TGTGCCAGCAGCCAGTCATTACAGGGGGACTATGGCTACACCTTC.

The chain links TRBV2 to TRBJ1-2, with 7 positions matching TRBD1. V trimming: 0 bases; J trimming: 4 bases; junction bases outside the gene matches: 5. Germline CDR1 SNHLY, CDR2 FYNNEI. The CDR3 runs to 15 residues. This chain's CDR3 is CASSEAGTAFYGYTF. The CDR3, as DNA: TGTGCCAGCAGTGAAGCGGGGACAGCGTTCTATGGCTACACCTTC. The full variable domain, in which reference TRBV2 and TRBJ1-2 provide the parts outside the CDR3, is EPEVTQTPSHQVTQMGQEVILRCVPISNHLYFYWYRQILGQKVEFLVSFYNNEISEKSEIFDDQFSVERPDGSNFTLKIRSTKLEDSAMYFCASSEAGTAFYGYTFGSGTRLTVV.

The rearrangement joins TRBV7-6 to TRBJ1-3; D is perhaps TRBD1 (6 bases). CDR1 SGHVS and CDR2 FNYEAQ come from the germline V gene. The V gene lost 2 bases and the J gene lost 4 bases, with 15 bases spanning the gap. This CDR3 has 16 residues. The CDR3 DNA is TGTGCCAGCAGCTTAACCGCCGGGGGGCAAGGAAACACCATATATTTT. This encodes CASSLTAGGQGNTIYF. The whole variable domain, remainder taken from reference TRBV7-6 and TRBJ1-3, is GAGVSQSPRYKVTKRGQDVALRCDPISGHVSLYWYRQALGQGPEFLTYFNYEAQQDKSGLPNDRFSAERPEGSISTLTIQRTEQRDSAMYRCASSLTAGGQGNTIYFGEGSWLTVV.

The chain joins TRBV6-6 to TRBJ1-6, with 9 positions matching TRBD1. In germline, CDR1 is MNHNY, CDR2 SVGAGI (reference sequence). Trimming cost V 6 bases and J 4 bases; bases outside gene matches: 4. CDR3 length equals 15 residues. CDR3 region: CASSRGQGYNSPLHF. The CDR3 DNA is TGTGCCAGCAGCCGGGGACAGGGATATAATTCACCCCTCCACTTT.